This paragraph covers one T cell receptor beta chain sequence. Its antigen is not identified. The entry originates in a study of blood T cells in healthy people across ages. CDR1 and CDR2 from the germline V gene are SGHRS and YFSETQ. The CDR3 totals 14 residues. V was shortened by 4 bases and J by 0 bases, with 8 bases between the two germline ends. Whole-study findings and limits: Per million T cells, the diversity of TCR beta decreased roughly linearly as age advanced. For the donors, CMV status was unknown and possibly confounded expanded clonotype changes.

Using a J-beta primer mix together with a sample-barcoded 5' primer, a second PCR was run for 7 to 11 cycles. TCRdb processed the 5' RACE reads anew with MiXCR; each CDR3 protein has one entry. This sample yields about 970,000 distinct CDR3 sequences, of which roughly 50% are seen a single time; about a fifth belongs to the top ten. The J gene is TRBJ2-1, the V gene TRBV5-1; maybe TRBD1 (6 bases). Sequencing input: blood. This receptor was taken from a woman aged 60-75 years in good health. The CDR3 loop is CASSTDSSYNEQFF. DNA of the CDR3: TGCGCCAGCAGCACGGACAGCTCCTACAATGAGCAGTTCTTC. Together with reference TRBV5-1 and TRBJ2-1, the CDR3 gives the full variable domain: KAGVTQTPRYLIKTRGQQVTLSCSPISGHRSVSWYQQTPGQGLQFLFEYFSETQRNKGNFPGRFSGRQFSNSRSEMNVSTLELGDSALYLCASSTDSSYNEQFFGPGTRLTVL.